This T cell receptor (beta chain) comes out of a study of response to subunit inactivated influenza vaccine. Overall study findings and caveats: Each seasonal flu vaccination may recruit only limited new T cells, authors suggested.

CDR1 SGHAT and CDR2 FQNNGV come from the germline V gene. The V and J ends lost 2 bases and 2 bases, in that order; junction bases with no gene match: 10. The CDR3 runs to 18 residues. With respect to this clonotype: Its cognate antigen is unknown.

TCRdb reprocessed the RT-PCR reads via MiXCR and lists one record per CDR3 protein. The sample has approximately 290,000 distinct CDR3 sequences, approximately 21% seen once; the top ten hold 10%. This clonotype was sampled from a man aged 50 to 69 who received an inactivated influenza vaccine. The sample was PBMCs from blood, taken roughly 20 months after vaccination. The gene calls are TRBV11-2 and TRBJ2-2; 8 bases are shared with TRBD1. CDR3 in DNA: TGTGCCAGCAGCTTAATCTTTTCGGACAGGGACAACACCGGGGAGCTGTTTTTT. This translates into CASSLIFSDRDNTGELFF.